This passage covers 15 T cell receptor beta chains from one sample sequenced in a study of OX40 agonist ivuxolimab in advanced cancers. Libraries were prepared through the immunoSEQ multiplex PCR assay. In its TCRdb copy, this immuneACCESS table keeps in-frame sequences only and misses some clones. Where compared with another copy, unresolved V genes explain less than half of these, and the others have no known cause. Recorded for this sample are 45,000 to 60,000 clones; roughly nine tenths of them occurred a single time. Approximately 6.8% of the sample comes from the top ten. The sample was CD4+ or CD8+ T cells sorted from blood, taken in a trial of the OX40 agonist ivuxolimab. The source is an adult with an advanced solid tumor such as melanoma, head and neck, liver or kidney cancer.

CDR3 bases: TGTGCCAGCAGCGAAAGCCGTTGGACGGTCTCTGGAGATACGCAGTATTTT. It codes for CASSESRWTVSGDTQYF. The V call is TRBV9, the J call TRBJ2-3; D gene ambiguous. The V gene lost 3 bases and the J gene lost 5 bases, with 22 bases spanning the gap. This CDR3 region has 17 residues. Germline V lookup: CDR1 SGDLS, CDR2 YYNGEE. The complete variable domain, with remaining parts taken from reference TRBV9 and TRBJ2-3, reads DSGVTQTPKHLITATGQRVTLRCSPRSGDLSVYWYQQSLDQGLQFLIQYYNGEERAKGNILERFSAQQFPDLHSELNLSSLELGDSALYFCASSESRWTVSGDTQYFGPGTRLTVL.

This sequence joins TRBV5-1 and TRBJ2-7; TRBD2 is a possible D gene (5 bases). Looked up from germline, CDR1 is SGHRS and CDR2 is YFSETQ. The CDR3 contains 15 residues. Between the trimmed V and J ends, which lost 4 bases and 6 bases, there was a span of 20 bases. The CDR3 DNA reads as TGCGCCAGCAGCCCCCGTGTCTCGGAGGCCTCCGAGCAGTACTTC. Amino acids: CASSPRVSEASEQYF.

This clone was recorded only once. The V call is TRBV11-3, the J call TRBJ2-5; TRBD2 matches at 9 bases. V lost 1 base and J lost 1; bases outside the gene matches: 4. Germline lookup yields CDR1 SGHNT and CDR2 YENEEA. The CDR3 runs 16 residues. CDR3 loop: CASSLGGAGGQETQYF. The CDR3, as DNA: TGTGCCAGCAGCTTAGGAGGAGCGGGGGGCCAAGAGACCCAGTACTTC.

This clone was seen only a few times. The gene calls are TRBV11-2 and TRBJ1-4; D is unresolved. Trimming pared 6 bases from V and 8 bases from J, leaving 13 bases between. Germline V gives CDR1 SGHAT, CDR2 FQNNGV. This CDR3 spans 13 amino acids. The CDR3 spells CASRRSTREKLFF. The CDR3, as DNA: TGTGCCAGCAGAAGGTCGACGAGGGAAAAACTGTTTTTT.

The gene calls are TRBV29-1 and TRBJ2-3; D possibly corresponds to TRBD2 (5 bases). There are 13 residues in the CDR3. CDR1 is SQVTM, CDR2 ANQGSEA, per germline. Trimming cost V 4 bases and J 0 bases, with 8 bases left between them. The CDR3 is CSVAGSSTDTQYF. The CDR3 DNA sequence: TGCAGCGTTGCGGGGTCTAGCACAGATACGCAGTATTTT.

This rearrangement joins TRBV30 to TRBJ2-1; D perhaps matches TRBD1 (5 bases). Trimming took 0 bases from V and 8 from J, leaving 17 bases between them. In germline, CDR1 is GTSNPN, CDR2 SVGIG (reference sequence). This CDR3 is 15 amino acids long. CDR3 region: CAWSVRTSALDEQFF. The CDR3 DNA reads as TGTGCCTGGAGTGTACGGACATCTGCTCTCGATGAGCAGTTCTTC. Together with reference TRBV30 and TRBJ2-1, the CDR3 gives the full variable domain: SQTIHQWPATLVQPVGSPLSLECTVEGTSNPNLYWYRQAAGRGLQLLFYSVGIGQISSEVPQNLSASRPQDRQFILSSKKLLLSDSGFYLCAWSVRTSALDEQFFGPGTRLTVL.

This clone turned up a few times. CDR3 loop: CASVHTQVQNTEAFF. DNA for the CDR3: TGTGCCAGCGTCCACACACAGGTTCAGAACACTGAAGCTTTCTTT. V gene TRBV21-1 combines with J gene TRBJ1-1; the table's TRBD1 call for D was not verified on the DNA. TRBV21-1 is a pseudogene segment. CDR3 size: 15 residues.

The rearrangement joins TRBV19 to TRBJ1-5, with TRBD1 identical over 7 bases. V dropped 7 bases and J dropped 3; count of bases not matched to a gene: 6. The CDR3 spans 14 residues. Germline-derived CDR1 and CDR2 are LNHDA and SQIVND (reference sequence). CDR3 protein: CASTQQGTNQPQHF. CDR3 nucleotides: TGTGCCAGTACCCAACAGGGGACCAATCAGCCCCAGCATTTT.

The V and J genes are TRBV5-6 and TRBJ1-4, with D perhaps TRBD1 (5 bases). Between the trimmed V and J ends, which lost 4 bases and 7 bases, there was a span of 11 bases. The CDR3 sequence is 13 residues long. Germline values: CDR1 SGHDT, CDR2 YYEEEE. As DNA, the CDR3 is TGTGCCAGCAGCCCCCGTGGGGGTGAAAAACTGTTTTTT. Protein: CASSPRGGEKLFF.

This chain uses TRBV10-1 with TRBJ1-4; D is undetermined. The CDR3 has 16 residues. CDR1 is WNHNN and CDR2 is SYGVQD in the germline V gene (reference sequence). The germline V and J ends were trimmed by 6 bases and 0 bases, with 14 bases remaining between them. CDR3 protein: CASRSSYTSTNEKLFF. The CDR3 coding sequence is TGCGCCAGCAGGTCAAGCTATACCTCAACTAATGAAAAACTGTTTTTT.

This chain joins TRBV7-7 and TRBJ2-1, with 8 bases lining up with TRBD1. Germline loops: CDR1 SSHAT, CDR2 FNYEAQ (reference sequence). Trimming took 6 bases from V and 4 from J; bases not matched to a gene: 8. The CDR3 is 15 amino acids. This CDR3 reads CASSPTGGGYNEQFF. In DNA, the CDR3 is TGTGCCAGCAGTCCCACAGGGGGAGGATACAATGAGCAGTTCTTC.

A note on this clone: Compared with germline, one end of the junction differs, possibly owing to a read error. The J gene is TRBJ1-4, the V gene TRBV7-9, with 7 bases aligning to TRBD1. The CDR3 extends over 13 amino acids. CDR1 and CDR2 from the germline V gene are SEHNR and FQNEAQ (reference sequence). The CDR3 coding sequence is TGTGCAAGCAGCGACAGGGTTTATGAAAAACTGTTTTTT. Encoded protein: CASSDRVYEKLFF.

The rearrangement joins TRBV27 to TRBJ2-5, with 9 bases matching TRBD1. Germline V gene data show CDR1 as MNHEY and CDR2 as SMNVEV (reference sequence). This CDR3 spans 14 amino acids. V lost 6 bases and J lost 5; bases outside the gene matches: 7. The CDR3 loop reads CASSGQGLGETQYF. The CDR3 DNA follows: TGTGCCAGCAGCGGACAGGGGTTAGGTGAGACCCAGTACTTC.

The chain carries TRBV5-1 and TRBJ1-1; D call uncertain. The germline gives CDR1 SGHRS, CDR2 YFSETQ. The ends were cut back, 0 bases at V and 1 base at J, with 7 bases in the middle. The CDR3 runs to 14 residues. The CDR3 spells CASSLDISNTEAFF. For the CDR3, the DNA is TGCGCCAGCAGCTTGGACATCTCGAACACTGAAGCTTTCTTT. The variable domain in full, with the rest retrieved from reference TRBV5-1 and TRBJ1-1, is KAGVTQTPRYLIKTRGQQVTLSCSPISGHRSVSWYQQTPGQGLQFLFEYFSETQRNKGNFPGRFSGRQFSNSRSEMNVSTLELGDSALYLCASSLDISNTEAFFGQGTRLTVV.

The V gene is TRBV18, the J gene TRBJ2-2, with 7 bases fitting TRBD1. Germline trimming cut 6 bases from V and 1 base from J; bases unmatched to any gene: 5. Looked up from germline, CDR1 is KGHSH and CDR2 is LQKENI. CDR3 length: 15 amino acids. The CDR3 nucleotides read TGTGCCAGCTCCCCTGACAGGGTGAACACCGGGGAGCTGTTTTTT. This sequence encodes CASSPDRVNTGELFF.